The 18 T cell receptor beta chains given below trace back to one sample, sequenced in a study of blood T cells in healthy people across ages. The use of a sample-barcoded 5' primer and a J-beta primer mix characterized a second PCR of roughly 7 to 11 cycles. TCRdb re-analysed the 5' RACE reads in MiXCR, keeping a single row per CDR3 protein. The sample contains around 1,800,000 distinct CDR3 sequences, about two fifths of which appear only once. The sample taken for sequencing was blood. All receptors derive from a human donor in good health.

In this sample, this clonotype turned up a few times. V and J are TRBV20-1 and TRBJ1-2; 7 positions match TRBD1. Germline V gives CDR1 DFQATT, CDR2 SNEGSKA (reference sequence). V shed 5 bases and J 6 bases; nucleotides not matched to a gene: 12. The CDR3 contains 14 residues. The CDR3 protein is CSASRQGREHGYTF. The CDR3, as DNA: TGCAGTGCTTCCCGACAGGGAAGGGAGCATGGCTACACCTTC.

In this sample, this clonotype turned up a few times. The chain employs TRBV7-9 and TRBJ1-2; possibly TRBD1 for D (5 bases). The CDR3 covers 14 residues. V was pared by 4 bases and J by 4 bases, with 13 bases between. The germline gives CDR1 SEHNR, CDR2 FQNEAQ (reference sequence). CDR3 nucleotide sequence: TGTGCCAGCAGCTCCATGGGACTCTCCTATGGCTACACCTTC. Its translation is CASSSMGLSYGYTF.

For this clonotype: An end of the junction does not agree with germline; a read error may underlie this. The gene calls are TRBV20-1 and TRBJ1-6, with D possibly being TRBD1 (6 bases). This CDR3 spans 14 amino acids. The germline V gene has CDR1 DFQATT and CDR2 SNEGSKA (reference sequence). Written as DNA, the CDR3 is TGCAGTGCTCGCCAACCGGGGGCGTATTCACCCTTCCACTTT. Translation: CSARQPGAYSPFHF.

This clonotype was seen more than once but under ten times. The V call is TRBV6-4, the J call TRBJ2-3, with D possibly matching TRBD2 (6 bases). V was cut by 5 bases and J by 6 bases, with 12 bases left in between. Germline V CDR1 and CDR2: MRHNA, SNTAGT. The CDR3 is made up of 13 amino acids. The CDR3 DNA follows: TGTGCCAGCAGTTCGGGACTTAGGGATACGCAGTATTTT. Its protein product is CASSSGLRDTQYF.

J is TRBJ2-4 and V is TRBV7-3; D tentatively reads TRBD1 or TRBD2 (5 bases each). The end of the DNA aligns better with TRBJ2-7, so the J call may be wrong. CDR3 length: 14 residues. Germline assignment: CDR1 SGHTA and CDR2 FQGTGA. The CDR3 reads CASSPFGAGYEQYF. The CDR3 region has the DNA TGTGCCAGCAGCCCCTTCGGGGCAGGCTACGAGCAGTACTTC.

The table lists this clonotype with a few counts. A junction boundary mismatches the germline segment, possibly from a read error. The chain has TRBV2 and TRBJ2-2; perhaps TRBD2 as D (6 bases). Germline values: CDR1 SNHLY, CDR2 FYNNEI. The CDR3 has 14 amino acids. This chain's CDR3 is CASSLAGDTGGLFF. The CDR3 DNA sequence: TGTGCCAGCAGTCTTGCCGGCGACACCGGGGGGCTGTTTTTT.

V and J are TRBV7-2 and TRBJ2-1; D remains ambiguous. Trimming took 3 bases from V and 4 from J, leaving 13 bases between them. CDR1 is SGHTA and CDR2 is FQGNSA in the germline V gene. The CDR3 loop spans 15 amino acids. In DNA, the CDR3 is TGTGCCAGCAGCTTCTTTGGGCAGCTATACAATGAGCAGTTCTTC. This codes for CASSFFGQLYNEQFF.

The rearrangement joins TRBV3-1 to TRBJ1-2; 10 nucleotides agree with TRBD1. J was trimmed by 4 bases and V by 5 bases; bases with no gene match: 7. The CDR3 covers 15 residues. Germline lookup yields CDR1 LGHDT and CDR2 YNNKEL (reference sequence). This CDR3 is CASSNSDRGSYGYTF. The CDR3 bases are TGTGCCAGCAGCAACTCGGACAGGGGGAGCTATGGCTACACCTTC.

On this clonotype itself: Sequence at one end of the junction differs from germline and may be a read error. This chain uses TRBV29-1 with TRBJ2-1; 7 positions agree with TRBD2. The DNA matches TRBJ2-7 better at its end, which makes the J call doubtful. The CDR3 covers 15 residues. Germline lookup yields CDR1 SQVTM and CDR2 ANQGSEA. As DNA, the CDR3 is TGCGGCGTTGAAGATCAGCGGGGTGGCAGCTACGAGCAGTACTTC. Protein product: CGVEDQRGGSYEQYF.

This clonotype turned up a few times. V gene TRBV5-1 combines with J gene TRBJ1-2, with D tentatively TRBD1 (6 bases). The CDR3 length is 16 residues. Germline CDR1 SGHRS, CDR2 YFSETQ. V gave up 0 bases and J gave up 6 bases, with 18 bases separating them. In DNA, the CDR3 is TGCGCCAGCAGCTTGGTATTTCGGGGGCCGTGGAATGGCTACACCTTC. It encodes CASSLVFRGPWNGYTF.

There are a few counts of this clonotype. V usage is TRBV13 and J usage is TRBJ2-3; D is undetermined. CDR3 length equals 14 residues. CDR1 is PRHDT, CDR2 FYEKMQ, per germline (reference sequence). Deletions cut 6 bases from V and 5 bases from J, with 15 bases between. CDR3 sequence: CASSPPARVDTQYF. CDR3 sequence (DNA): TGTGCCAGCAGTCCACCTGCGAGAGTAGATACGCAGTATTTT. The full variable domain, in which reference TRBV13 and TRBJ2-3 provide the parts outside the CDR3, is AAGVIQSPRHLIKEKRETATLKCYPIPRHDTVYWYQQGPGQDPQFLISFYEKMQSDKGSIPDRFSAQQFSDYHSELNMSSLELGDSALYFCASSPPARVDTQYFGPGTRLTVL.

The chain combines TRBV10-3 with TRBJ2-5; the D call may be TRBD1 or TRBD2 (5 bases each). The CDR3 runs to 12 residues. V lost 4 bases, J lost 11 bases, and 14 bases lay in between. The germline V gene encodes CDR1 ENHRY and CDR2 SYGVKD. The CDR3 nucleotides read TGTGCCATCAGTGTCGGGACCTCGGGGCAGTACTTC. As protein: CAISVGTSGQYF.

CDR3 protein: CASSLEDGAAYGYTF. CDR3 coding DNA: TGCGCCAGCAGCTTGGAGGATGGGGCTGCCTATGGCTACACCTTC. This sequence joins TRBV5-1 and TRBJ1-2; D possibly corresponds to TRBD1 (5 bases). This CDR3 has 15 residues. Trimming cost V 0 bases and J 4 bases, with 13 bases left between them. CDR1 and CDR2 from the germline V gene are SGHRS and YFSETQ.

The chain combines TRBV5-1 with TRBJ2-7; perhaps TRBD2 as D (6 bases). V was shortened by 0 bases and J by 2 bases, with 12 bases between the two germline ends. The CDR3 extends over 15 amino acids. The germline CDR1 and CDR2 sequences are SGHRS and YFSETQ. CDR3 sequence reads: CASSLAGGETYEQYF. CDR3 DNA sequence: TGCGCCAGCAGCTTGGCCGGGGGAGAAACCTACGAGCAGTACTTC.

Notes on this clonotype: The junction does not match germline at one end; this may be a read error. J is TRBJ2-1 and V is TRBV7-9; 8 bases are shared with TRBD2. The germline V gene encodes CDR1 SEHNR and CDR2 FQNEAQ (reference sequence). The CDR3 has 14 residues. The CDR3 DNA is TGTGCCAGCACCTCACGGGGGGGCCCCGGTGAGCGGTTCTTC. Translating gives CASTSRGGPGERFF.

This clonotype was seen only a few times. The chain is built from TRBV2 and TRBJ1-5, with D possibly matching TRBD1 (6 bases). Germline V CDR1 and CDR2: SNHLY, FYNNEI. The CDR3 has 16 residues. V gave up 1 base and J gave up 2 bases, with 12 bases separating them. The CDR3 DNA follows: TGTGCCAGCAGTGAAGGAAGGACAGCTGGCAATCAGCCCCAGCATTTT. As protein: CASSEGRTAGNQPQHF.

The chain recombines TRBV7-9 with TRBJ2-7, with a tentative D call TRBD1 (6 bases). Trimming shortened V by 2 bases and J by 4 bases, and 21 bases separated the two germline ends. The germline V gene encodes CDR1 SEHNR and CDR2 FQNEAQ (reference sequence). The CDR3 sequence is 17 residues long. CDR3 sequence (DNA): TGTGCCAGCAGCTTATTCTTGGGGGCCACCAGGGTATACGAGCAGTACTTC. It specifies CASSLFLGATRVYEQYF.

The rearrangement links TRBV19 to TRBJ2-4; D unclear. The end of the DNA is better explained by TRBJ2-7, so the J call may be wrong. The CDR3 is 14 amino acids. Looked up from germline, CDR1 is LNHDA and CDR2 is SQIVND (reference sequence). CDR3 nucleotide sequence: TGTGCCAGTAGTAAGTTAGCCCACTCCTACGAGCAGTACTTC. Its protein is CASSKLAHSYEQYF.